This TCR beta chain derives from a study of blood T cell repertoires in COVID-19. Turning to the study itself: The samples span acute and convalescent COVID-19 from the United States, Italy and Spain.

With V trimmed by 5 bases and J by 1 base, 2 bases remained unmatched. Looked up from germline, CDR1 is KGHSH and CDR2 is LQKENI. The CDR3 totals 14 residues. Original analysis: Reference gene primer amplification gave nucleated cell count estimates. Here immunoSEQ multiplex PCR was the method, and the copy in TCRdb shows in-frame clones only, minus some. V and J calls and clone size are copied from that table; D and trimming were computed from the DNA. This table has roughly 330,000 clones, around 87% appearing once. Sequenced: peripheral blood. The V gene is TRBV18, the J gene TRBJ2-7, with 10 bases fitting TRBD2. This clonotype was sampled from a woman aged 45 to 65 with active or convalescent COVID-19. Written as DNA, the CDR3 is TGTGCCAGCTCAAGGACTAGCGGTTCCTACGAGCAGTACTTC. Residues: CASSRTSGSYEQYF.